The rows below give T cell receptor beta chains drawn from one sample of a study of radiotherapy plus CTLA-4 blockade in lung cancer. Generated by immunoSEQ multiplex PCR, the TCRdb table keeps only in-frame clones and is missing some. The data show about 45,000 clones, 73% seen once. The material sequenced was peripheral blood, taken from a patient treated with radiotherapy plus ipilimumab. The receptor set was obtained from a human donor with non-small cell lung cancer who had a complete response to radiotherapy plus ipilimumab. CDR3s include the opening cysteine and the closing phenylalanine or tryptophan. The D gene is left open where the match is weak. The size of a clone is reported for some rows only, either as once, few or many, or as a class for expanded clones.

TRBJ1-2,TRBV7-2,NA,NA,TGTGCCAGCAGCTTAACGGGGGGCTCATCCTATGGCTACACCTTC,CASSLTGGSSYGYTF
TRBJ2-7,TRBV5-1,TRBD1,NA,TGCGCCAGCAGCACCGCCGGGACAGTCTACGAGCAGTACTTC,CASSTAGTVYEQYF
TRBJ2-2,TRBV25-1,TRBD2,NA,TGTGCCAGCCAAGGGGGACTAGCGGGAGGTACCGGGGAGCTGTTTTTT,CASQGGLAGGTGELFF
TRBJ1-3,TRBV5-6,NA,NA,TGTGCCAGCAGCGGGGACATCTCTGGAAACACCATATATTTT,CASSGDISGNTIYF
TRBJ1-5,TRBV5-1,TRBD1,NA,TGCGCCAGCAGCTTACAGGGGGCGTTCAATCAGCCCCAGCATTTT,CASSLQGAFNQPQHF
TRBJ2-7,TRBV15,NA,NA,TGTGCCACCAGCAGAACTATACCCCCCTACGAGCAGTACTTC,CATSRTIPPYEQYF
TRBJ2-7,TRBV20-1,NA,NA,TGCAGTGCTACCGACAGCGTCGAGCAGTACTTC,CSATDSVEQYF
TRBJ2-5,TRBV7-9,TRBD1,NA,TGTGCCAGCAGCTTAGCCAGGGGACAGGGTCTGTGGGAGACCCAGTACTTC,CASSLARGQGLWETQYF
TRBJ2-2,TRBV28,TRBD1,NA,TGTGCCAGCAGGCCGACCGACAGGGTCCCCGGGGAGCTGTTTTTT,CASRPTDRVPGELFF
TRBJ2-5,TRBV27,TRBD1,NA,TGTGCCAGCAGTTATATCGACAGGGGAATTTCCCAGCAGTACTTC,CASSYIDRGISQQYF
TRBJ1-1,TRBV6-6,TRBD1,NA,TGTGCCAGCAGTTCACAGGGGGGGGTCACTGAAGCTTTCTTT,CASSSQGGVTEAFF
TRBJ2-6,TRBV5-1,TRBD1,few,TGCGCCAGCAGCTCAAGGGGGCCCTCTGGGGCCAACGTCCTGACTTTC,CASSSRGPSGANVLTF
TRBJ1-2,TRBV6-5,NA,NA,TGTGCCAGCAGTTACTGGGACAAACGAAACTATGGCTACACCTTC,CASSYWDKRNYGYTF
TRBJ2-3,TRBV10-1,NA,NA,TGCGCCAGCAGTGAAGGGGGTAGGGCGGCAGATACGCAGTATTTT,CASSEGGRAADTQYF
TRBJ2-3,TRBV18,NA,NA,TGTGCCAGCTCACCAATGGCCGATACGCAGTATTTT,CASSPMADTQYF
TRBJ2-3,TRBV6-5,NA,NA,TGTGCCAGCAGATCTTATGGGGGCAGAACAGATACGCAGTATTTT,CASRSYGGRTDTQYF
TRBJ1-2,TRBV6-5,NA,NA,TGTGCCAGCAGTTACTCGATATCGGGATCCTATGGCTACACCTTC,CASSYSISGSYGYTF
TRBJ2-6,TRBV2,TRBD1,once,TGTGCCAGCAGCTTGACAGGGGCTGGGGCCAACGTCCTGACTTTC,CASSLTGAGANVLTF
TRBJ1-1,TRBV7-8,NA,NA,TGTGCCAGCAGCCCACCGGGAGGGAAGAACACTGAAGCTTTCTTT,CASSPPGGKNTEAFF
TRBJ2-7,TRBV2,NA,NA,TGTGCCAGCAGCGGGGGACAGAGATACGAGCAGTACTTC,CASSGGQRYEQYF
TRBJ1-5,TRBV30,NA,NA,TGTGCCTGGAGTGTGGGGGGGGATCAGCCCCAGCATTTT,CAWSVGGDQPQHF
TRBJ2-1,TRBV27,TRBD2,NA,TGTGCCAGCATCCCGAGGGCGAACTCGCGGGAGGGGGGACGTAGTGAGCAGTTCTTC,CASIPRANSREGGRSEQFF
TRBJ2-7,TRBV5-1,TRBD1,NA,TGCGCCAGCAGTCCCGGGACAGGGAACTACGAGCAGTACTTC,CASSPGTGNYEQYF
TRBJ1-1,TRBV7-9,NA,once,TGTGCCAGCAGCTTAATTCTCTTGGGGCACCCTACGGCAGCTTTCTTT,CASSLILLGHPTAAFF
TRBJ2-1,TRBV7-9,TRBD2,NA,TGTGCCAGCAGCTGGAGGACTAGCCGGTTCGACAATGAGCAGTTCTTC,CASSWRTSRFDNEQFF
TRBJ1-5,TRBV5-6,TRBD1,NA,TGTGCCAGCAGCTGGAGACAGGGTGTCGGCAATCAGCCCCAGCATTTT,CASSWRQGVGNQPQHF
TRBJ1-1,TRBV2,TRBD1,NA,TGTGCCAGCAGTGCCGAGGGACAGGGGAGGACTGAAGCTTTCTTT,CASSAEGQGRTEAFF
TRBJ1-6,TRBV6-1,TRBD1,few,TGTGCCAGCAGCCTCGACAGGGATCCACCCCTCCACTTT,CASSLDRDPPLHF
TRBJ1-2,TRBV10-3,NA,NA,TGTGCCACCAAACTGGAACAGGCTAACTATGGCTACACCTTC,CATKLEQANYGYTF
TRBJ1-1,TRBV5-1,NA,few,TGCGCCAGCAGCCCATCGACCTCAGGCGTTACTGAAGCTTTCTTT,CASSPSTSGVTEAFF
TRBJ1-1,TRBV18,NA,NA,TGTGCCAGCTCACCAGCTCTCCAGGGCAGTAACCTTGAAGCTTTCTTT,CASSPALQGSNLEAFF
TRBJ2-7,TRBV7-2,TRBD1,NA,TGTGCCAGCAGCTTACAGACAGGGGGCGAATACGAGCAGTACTTC,CASSLQTGGEYEQYF
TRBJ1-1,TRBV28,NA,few,TGTGCCAGCGCTACGGGTAGATTGAGCACTGAAGCTTTCTTT,CASATGRLSTEAFF
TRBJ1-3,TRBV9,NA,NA,TGTGCCAGCAGCGTAGGGCAGTACTCTGGAAACACCATATATTTT,CASSVGQYSGNTIYF
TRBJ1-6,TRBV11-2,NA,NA,TGTGCCAGCGAATTCAGGGGAGGGTCCTATAATTCACCCCTCCACTTT,CASEFRGGSYNSPLHF
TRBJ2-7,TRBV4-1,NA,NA,TGCGCCAGCAGCCAAGATAGCGTGGTCGAGCAGTACTTC,CASSQDSVVEQYF
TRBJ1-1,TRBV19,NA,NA,TGTGCCAGTACTCTGGGTGACAGACCGAACACTGAAGCTTTCTTT,CASTLGDRPNTEAFF
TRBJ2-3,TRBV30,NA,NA,TGTGCCTGGAGCCGGGAGAGGGATACGCGGTATTTT,CAWSRERDTRYF